These T cell receptor beta chains were read from a single sample in a study of shared clonotypes between healthy human individuals. Method: immunoSEQ multiplex PCR; TCRdb's copy keeps in-frame clones and lacks some. Among under 2,000,000 clones listed, just under 95% were seen once. Sequencing was done on a sample of naive CD8+ T cells sorted from blood. The receptor source for this set is a man younger than 35 in good health. CDR3s include the opening cysteine and the closing phenylalanine or tryptophan. A D gene is named only where the DNA matches it firmly. Clone size is shown for a subset of rows, as once, few, many or a class of expanded clone.

J gene: TRBJ2-7; V gene: TRBV29-1; D gene: TRBD1; clone size: .; CDR3 protein: CSAGTGMGEQYF; CDR3 DNA: TGCAGCGCGGGGACAGGGATGGGCGAGCAGTACTTC
J gene: TRBJ2-3; V gene: TRBV13; D gene: .; clone size: once; CDR3 protein: CASSLGLGGTGSDTQYF; CDR3 DNA: TGTGCCAGCAGCTTAGGCCTCGGCGGGACCGGCTCAGATACGCAGTATTTT
J gene: TRBJ2-1; V gene: TRBV11-2; D gene: .; clone size: once; CDR3 protein: CASSPHTGYNEQFF; CDR3 DNA: TGTGCCAGCAGCCCGCACACGGGGTACAATGAGCAGTTCTTC
J gene: TRBJ1-6; V gene: TRBV15; D gene: .; clone size: .; CDR3 protein: CATSRVTRSYNSPLHF; CDR3 DNA: TGTGCCACCAGCAGAGTGACCCGGTCCTATAATTCACCCCTCCACTTT
J gene: TRBJ1-1; V gene: TRBV28; D gene: TRBD1; clone size: .; CDR3 protein: CATFPTIGGEVNTEAFF; CDR3 DNA: TGTGCCACCTTCCCCACAATAGGGGGCGAGGTGAACACTGAAGCTTTCTTT
J gene: TRBJ1-5; V gene: TRBV5-6; D gene: TRBD1; clone size: .; CDR3 protein: CASSYGTVSNQPQHF; CDR3 DNA: TGTGCCAGCAGCTATGGGACAGTTAGCAATCAGCCCCAGCATTTT
J gene: TRBJ2-5; V gene: TRBV2; D gene: TRBD1; clone size: .; CDR3 protein: CASSEAFGQGDLPLQETQYF; CDR3 DNA: TGTGCCAGCAGTGAAGCCTTTGGACAGGGGGACTTACCTTTACAAGAGACCCAGTACTTC
J gene: TRBJ2-4; V gene: TRBV28; D gene: TRBD1; clone size: .; CDR3 protein: CASSHDREFGKNIQYF; CDR3 DNA: TGTGCCAGCAGCCATGACAGGGAGTTCGGCAAAAACATTCAGTACTTC
J gene: TRBJ2-1; V gene: TRBV4-3; D gene: .; clone size: .; CDR3 protein: CASSQDSGNRYNEQFF; CDR3 DNA: TGCGCCAGCAGCCAAGATTCCGGGAACAGGTACAATGAGCAGTTCTTC
J gene: TRBJ2-7; V gene: TRBV5-6; D gene: TRBD1; clone size: once; CDR3 protein: CASSFSGTGVYEQYF; CDR3 DNA: TGTGCCAGCAGCTTTTCCGGGACAGGGGTCTACGAGCAGTACTTC
J gene: TRBJ2-1; V gene: TRBV28; D gene: .; clone size: .; CDR3 protein: CASSLGPYDEQFF; CDR3 DNA: TGTGCCAGCAGTTTGGGACCTTACGATGAGCAGTTCTTC
J gene: TRBJ2-5; V gene: TRBV5-6; D gene: TRBD2; clone size: .; CDR3 protein: CASSFPGGPETQYF; CDR3 DNA: TGTGCCAGCAGCTTCCCGGGAGGGCCGGAGACCCAGTACTTC
J gene: TRBJ1-2; V gene: TRBV6-5; D gene: .; clone size: .; CDR3 protein: CASKPPDTYGYTF; CDR3 DNA: TGTGCCAGCAAACCGCCGGACACGTATGGCTACACCTTC
J gene: TRBJ1-3; V gene: TRBV4-3; D gene: .; clone size: few; CDR3 protein: CASSQEEGNTIYF; CDR3 DNA: TGCGCCAGCAGCCAAGAGGAAGGAAACACCATATATTTT